This TCR beta chain is drawn from a study of CD8 T cells in ankylosing spondylitis. The study, taken as a whole, reports: Characteristic, it appeared, of ankylosing spondylitis blood was a TCR beta motif of fewer than 10 highly homologous variants.

In this sample, this clonotype turned up many times. Antigen unknown. TCRdb re-analysed the 5' RACE reads in MiXCR, keeping a single row per CDR3 protein. The sample records a few hundred thousand distinct CDR3 sequences, roughly a tenth being singletons. The receptor was derived from a male donor with ankylosing spondylitis or in good health (not recorded which). Sequencing was carried out using blood, either unsorted or a sorted T cell fraction (not recorded which).

In nucleotides, the CDR3 is TGCGCCAGCAGCTTGGCTGCGGGGGGCATCCACGAGCAGTACTTC. Protein product: CASSLAAGGIHEQYF. The rearrangement uses TRBV5-1 and TRBJ2-7; the match to TRBD2 covers 8 bases. Germline V CDR1 and CDR2: SGHRS, YFSETQ. The CDR3 spans 15 residues. V trimming: 0 bases; J trimming: 5 bases; junction bases outside the gene matches: 7.